The sequence of this T cell receptor beta chain was determined in a study of CD8+ T cells in alopecia areata. As the sequencing template, cDNA was produced by extracting RNA and reverse transcribing it. The data were produced by immunoSEQ multiplex PCR, yet TCRdb's version contains in-frame clones alone and is incomplete. The table includes 200,000 or so clones, more than 55% detected once. The V and J ends lost 5 bases and 2 bases, in that order; junction bases with no gene match: 3. This CDR3 region has 15 residues. Germline V gives CDR1 SEHNR, CDR2 FQNEAQ (reference sequence). The chain recombines TRBV7-9 with TRBJ2-1, with 10 bases matching TRBD1. Sequenced sample: CD8+ T cells sorted from blood. The clonotype originates from a human donor in good health. In nucleotides, the CDR3 is TGTGCCAGCAGCCGAGGGACAGGGGCCTACAATGAGCAGTTCTTC. This codes for CASSRGTGAYNEQFF.